The 30 T cell receptor beta chains reported below all come from one sample, sequenced in a study of T cells in tumors after PD-1 blockade. Produced via immunoSEQ multiplex PCR; TCRdb's table is partial and in-frame only. In the table there are more than 40,000 clones, approximately 81% of which are singletons. The specimen was PBMCs, collected before anti-PD-1 treatment. These receptor sequences come from a human donor with basal cell carcinoma.

The V and J genes are TRBV7-2 and TRBJ1-1; no reliable D call. CDR3 size: 14 residues. Germline V CDR1 and CDR2: SGHTA, FQGNSA. Trimming removed 0 bases from V and 0 bases from J, with 5 bases in between. This CDR3 is CASSLAGMNTEAFF. The CDR3 DNA is TGTGCCAGCAGCTTAGCAGGAATGAACACTGAAGCTTTCTTT.

V usage is TRBV5-6 and J usage is TRBJ2-7; either TRBD1 or TRBD2 may supply D (5 bases each). Germline V gene lookup returns CDR1 SGHDT and CDR2 YYEEEE. CDR3 length: 15 residues. V dropped 4 bases and J dropped 0 bases, with 14 bases sitting between them. The CDR3 sequence is CASSRDRKVSYEQYF. The CDR3 DNA reads as TGTGCCAGCAGCCGGGACCGTAAGGTCTCCTACGAGCAGTACTTC. Drawing the rest from reference TRBV5-6 and TRBJ2-7, the complete variable domain is DAGVTQSPTHLIKTRGQQVTLRCSPKSGHDTVSWYQQALGQGPQFIFQYYEEEERQRGNFPDRFSGHQFPNYSSELNVNALLLGDSALYLCASSRDRKVSYEQYFGPGTRLTVT.

This chain uses TRBV19 with TRBJ2-1; 9 bases are shared with TRBD2. CDR1 and CDR2 (germline): LNHDA, SQIVND (reference sequence). The CDR3 covers 19 residues. Trimming cost V 1 base and J 4 bases; bases outside gene matches: 14. CDR3 region: CASSIGTPLRGGAYNEQFF. CDR3 DNA sequence: TGTGCCAGTAGTATAGGAACCCCTCTGCGCGGGGGGGCTTACAATGAGCAGTTCTTC. Looking up the rest from reference TRBV19 and TRBJ2-1 gives the full variable domain: DGGITQSPKYLFRKEGQNVTLSCEQNLNHDAMYWYRQDPGQGLRLIYYSQIVNDFQKGDIAEGYSVSREKKESFPLTVTSAQKNPTAFYLCASSIGTPLRGGAYNEQFFGPGTRLTVL.

The J gene is TRBJ1-5, the V gene TRBV29-1; D remains unclear. CDR1 is SQVTM, CDR2 ANQGSEA, per germline. This CDR3 has 15 amino acids. V was trimmed by 3 bases and J by 4 bases, leaving 16 bases between them. The CDR3 region has the DNA TGCAGCGTTGACGGTGTTGAGGGATCAAATCAGCCCCAGCATTTT. It is translated as CSVDGVEGSNQPQHF. Drawing the rest from reference TRBV29-1 and TRBJ1-5, the complete variable domain is SAVISQKPSRDICQRGTSLTIQCQVDSQVTMMFWYRQQPGQSLTLIATANQGSEATYESGFVIDKFPISRPNLTFSTLTVSNMSPEDSSIYLCSVDGVEGSNQPQHFGDGTRLSIL.

This clone turned up a few times. The V call is TRBV2, the J call TRBJ1-4; the match to TRBD1 covers 8 bases. This CDR3 is built from 13 residues. V was clipped by 4 bases and J by 7 bases; unmatched bases: 2. Germline loops: CDR1 SNHLY, CDR2 FYNNEI. The DNA for the CDR3 is TGTGCCAGCAGTGCCAGGGGGCGTGAAAAACTGTTTTTT. Translated: CASSARGREKLFF.

The chain couples TRBV18 to TRBJ2-5, with 7 bases lining up with TRBD2. The V and J ends lost 3 bases and 0 bases, in that order; junction bases with no gene match: 4. CDR1 KGHSH and CDR2 LQKENI come from the germline V gene. The CDR3 length is 15 residues. DNA of the CDR3: TGTGCCAGCTCACCTCCTAGCGGCTACCAAGAGACCCAGTACTTC. Its protein product is CASSPPSGYQETQYF.

This clone was recorded a few times. The chain links TRBV10-2 to TRBJ1-5, with 9 bases fitting TRBD1. CDR3 length: 13 residues. CDR1 and CDR2 (germline): WSHSY, SAAADI. J was trimmed by 2 bases and V by 10 bases; bases with no gene match: 3. The CDR3 spells CANRGPCNQPQHF. For the CDR3, the DNA is TGCGCCAACAGGGGGCCCTGCAATCAGCCCCAGCATTTT.

The chain recombines TRBV7-2 with TRBJ1-1; TRBD1 matches at 7 bases. Germline loops: CDR1 SGHTA, CDR2 FQGNSA. CDR3 length: 18 amino acids. The ends lost 2 bases at V and 0 bases at J; junction bases unmatched: 12. The CDR3 DNA follows: TGTGCCAGCAGCTTATCACAGGGGACCCTGTTAGTGAACACTGAAGCTTTCTTT. Its protein is CASSLSQGTLLVNTEAFF.

V is TRBV28 and J is TRBJ2-5, with 9 bases lining up with TRBD1. In germline, CDR1 is MDHEN, CDR2 SYDVKM. V was clipped by 1 base and J by 3 bases; unmatched bases: 9. This CDR3 is 17 amino acids long. The CDR3 bases are TGTGCCAGCAGTTTATTATTCCCCAGGACAGGGGAAGAGACCCAGTACTTC. Protein product: CASSLLFPRTGEETQYF.

The chain combines TRBV19 with TRBJ2-2, with 8 bases identical to TRBD2. The germline CDR1 and CDR2 sequences are LNHDA and SQIVND (reference sequence). Trimming removed 5 bases from V and 3 bases from J; junction bases left unmatched: 14. The CDR3 has 18 amino acids. CDR3 amino acids: CASSPERVGGAYTGELFF. CDR3 DNA sequence: TGTGCCAGTAGTCCTGAACGGGTCGGGGGGGCGTACACCGGGGAGCTGTTTTTT.

V gene TRBV5-1 combines with J gene TRBJ2-7, with 10 positions matching TRBD1. The CDR3 has 15 amino acids. CDR1 and CDR2 from the germline V gene are SGHRS and YFSETQ. Trimming removed 4 bases from V and 8 bases from J; junction bases left unmatched: 12. CDR3 sequence: CASSVGTGDPVQQYF. In nucleotides, the CDR3 is TGCGCCAGCAGCGTTGGGACAGGGGACCCAGTCCAGCAGTACTTC.

The chain links TRBV6-1 to TRBJ2-7, with TRBD2 matching over 7 bases. This CDR3 has 15 amino acids. CDR1 and CDR2 (germline): MNHNS, SASEGT. V shed 3 bases and J 3 bases; nucleotides not matched to a gene: 8. The CDR3 here is CASSDPQRGHYEQYF. The CDR3, as DNA: TGTGCCAGCAGTGACCCCCAGCGGGGCCACTACGAGCAGTACTTC.

In its sample, this clone was seen once. J is TRBJ1-2 and V is TRBV3-1 (or the pseudogene TRBV3-2), with D possibly TRBD1 on 5 matching bases. CDR3 length: 14 amino acids. V was trimmed by 3 bases and J by 4 bases, leaving 12 bases between them. Germline assignment: CDR1 LGHDT and CDR2 YNNKEL (reference sequence). CDR3 nucleotide sequence: TGTGCCAGCAGCCATAACAGGAGACCCTATGGCTACACCTTC. Protein: CASSHNRRPYGYTF.

The table lists this clone with a few counts. The V gene is TRBV12-3 or TRBV12-4, the J gene TRBJ1-2; no reliable D call. V was cut by 7 bases and J by 3 bases, with 9 bases left in between. CDR3 length: 12 residues. The CDR3 sequence is CASKRGDYGYTF. The CDR3 coding sequence is TGTGCCAGCAAGCGGGGTGACTATGGCTACACCTTC.

This clone came up once. This chain links TRBV6-1 with TRBJ2-7; D tentatively reads TRBD1 or TRBD2 (6 bases each). The CDR3 is 15 amino acids. Germline V gene sequence: CDR1 MNHNS, CDR2 SASEGT. V lost 3 bases and J lost 5, with 17 bases in between. The CDR3: CASSDPRGWEDEQYF. Written as DNA, the CDR3 is TGTGCCAGCAGTGACCCCAGGGGATGGGAGGACGAGCAGTACTTC.

The V and J genes are TRBV3-1 (or the pseudogene TRBV3-2) and TRBJ2-1; D could derive from TRBD1 or TRBD2 (6 bases each). Trimming removed 1 base at V and 4 bases at J, with 11 bases between. The CDR3 has 15 amino acids. From germline, CDR1 is LGHDT and CDR2 YNNKEL (reference sequence). CDR3 protein: CASSQARGHYNEQFF. The CDR3 nucleotides read TGTGCCAGCAGCCAAGCCCGGGGGCATTACAATGAGCAGTTCTTC.

V gene TRBV2 combines with J gene TRBJ1-1; D gene uncertain. V shed 1 base and J shed 0 bases, with 9 bases lying between them. Germline assignment: CDR1 SNHLY and CDR2 FYNNEI. This CDR3 is 15 amino acids long. CDR3 sequence: CASSEDNRMNTEAFF. In DNA form, the CDR3 reads TGTGCCAGCAGTGAAGACAACAGAATGAACACTGAAGCTTTCTTT.

The V gene is TRBV19, the J gene TRBJ2-3; no clear D. V shed 0 bases and J shed 7 bases, with 11 bases lying between them. Germline-derived CDR1 and CDR2 are LNHDA and SQIVND (reference sequence). The CDR3 runs to 14 residues. CDR3 DNA: TGTGCCAGTAGTATAGACAGAATTGTAAATACGCAGTATTTT. It is translated as CASSIDRIVNTQYF.

The J gene is TRBJ1-2, the V gene TRBV19; no clear D gene. The CDR3 loop spans 13 amino acids. The V and J ends lost 5 bases and 4 bases respectively, with 11 bases between them. CDR1 and CDR2 (germline): LNHDA, SQIVND (reference sequence). The CDR3 reads CASSVGRIYGYTF. In nucleotides, the CDR3 is TGTGCCAGTAGTGTCGGACGGATCTATGGCTACACCTTC.

The CDR3 protein is CASSVSGNTIYF. CDR3 bases: TGCGCCAGCAGTGTATCGGGAAACACCATATATTTT. This sequence joins TRBV10-2 and TRBJ1-3; D is uncertain. Germline CDR1 reads WSHSY; CDR2 reads SAAADI. With 4 bases removed from V and 4 bases from J, the gap between germline ends came to 5 bases. The CDR3 spans 12 residues.

The chain combines TRBV7-2 with TRBJ2-3, with D unresolved. The CDR3 consists of 13 residues. V lost 6 bases and J lost 2, with 9 bases in between. The germline V gene encodes CDR1 SGHTA and CDR2 FQGNSA. The DNA of the CDR3 is TGTGCCAGCAGAAACACCTACACAGATACGCAGTATTTT. Its translation is CASRNTYTDTQYF. The whole variable domain, filled in from reference TRBV7-2 and TRBJ2-3, reads GAGVSQSPSNKVTEKGKDVELRCDPISGHTALYWYRQSLGQGLEFLIYFQGNSAPDKSGLPSDRFSAERTGGSVSTLTIQRTQQEDSAVYLCASRNTYTDTQYFGPGTRLTVL.

The chain combines TRBV5-6 with TRBJ1-1; possible D gene TRBD1, 5 bases. Germline CDR1 reads SGHDT; CDR2 reads YYEEEE. The V and J ends lost 1 base and 1 base respectively, with 5 bases between them. The CDR3 spans 13 residues. CDR3 residues: CASSLQGNTEAFF. The DNA for the CDR3 is TGTGCCAGCAGCTTGCAGGGGAACACTGAAGCTTTCTTT. Looking up the rest from reference TRBV5-6 and TRBJ1-1 gives the full variable domain: DAGVTQSPTHLIKTRGQQVTLRCSPKSGHDTVSWYQQALGQGPQFIFQYYEEEERQRGNFPDRFSGHQFPNYSSELNVNALLLGDSALYLCASSLQGNTEAFFGQGTRLTVV.

This clone has only one observation. J is TRBJ2-5 and V is TRBV5-1; a weak D match, TRBD1 (5 bases). CDR1 and CDR2 (germline): SGHRS, YFSETQ. This CDR3 contains 18 residues. Trimming took 1 base from V and 3 from J, leaving 22 bases between them. CDR3 residues: CASSLRSFQGSMKETQYF. In DNA, the CDR3 is TGCGCCAGCAGCTTGCGGTCTTTCCAGGGCAGCATGAAAGAGACCCAGTACTTC.

This rearrangement joins TRBV4-2 to TRBJ2-4; 12 bases align to TRBD2. With 1 base clipped from V and 0 bases from J, the junction kept 4 bases outside the gene matches. This CDR3 contains 18 residues. Germline CDR1 LGHNA, CDR2 YNFKEQ. This CDR3 reads CASSQGLAGELAKNIQYF. The CDR3 DNA reads TGTGCCAGCAGCCAAGGACTAGCGGGGGAGTTAGCCAAAAACATTCAGTACTTC.

The chain combines TRBV11-3 with TRBJ2-5, with 8 bases lining up with TRBD1. CDR1 and CDR2 (germline): SGHNT, YENEEA. The CDR3 is 14 residues long. The J segment lost 3 bases and the V segment lost 4 bases, leaving 4 bases of the junction unmatched. CDR3 bases: TGTGCCAGCAGCTCCCGGGACAGGAAAGAGACCCAGTACTTC. Translating it yields CASSSRDRKETQYF.

The rearrangement joins TRBV30 to TRBJ1-1; perhaps TRBD1 as D (5 bases). The V and J ends lost 2 bases and 1 base respectively, with 8 bases between them. The CDR3 consists of 13 residues. The germline CDR1 and CDR2 sequences are GTSNPN and SVGIG (reference sequence). CDR3 bases: TGTGCCTGGAGTATCGACAGGAACACTGAAGCTTTCTTT. Protein product: CAWSIDRNTEAFF.

This clone appeared a single time. V and J are TRBV27 and TRBJ1-3; no reliable D call. CDR3 length: 16 residues. Germline-derived CDR1 and CDR2 are MNHEY and SMNVEV (reference sequence). V was pared by 2 bases and J by 0 bases, with 11 bases between. The CDR3 protein is CASSLSRGLSGNTIYF. CDR3 coding DNA: TGTGCCAGCAGTTTAAGTCGGGGTCTCTCTGGAAACACCATATATTTT.

The chain is built from TRBV6-5 and TRBJ1-2; no clear D gene. From germline, CDR1 is MNHEY and CDR2 SVGAGI. Trimming removed 6 bases from V and 2 bases from J, with 7 bases in between. The CDR3 is 12 residues long. DNA of the CDR3: TGTGCCAGCAGACAGACCAACTATGGCTACACCTTC. It translates to CASRQTNYGYTF.

V gene TRBV12-3 or TRBV12-4 combines with J gene TRBJ1-2, with D perhaps TRBD1 (5 bases). The CDR3 spans 13 residues. The germline V and J ends were trimmed by 6 bases and 0 bases, with 8 bases remaining between them. CDR3 loop: CASSQTANYGYTF. In DNA form, the CDR3 reads TGTGCCAGCAGCCAGACAGCTAACTATGGCTACACCTTC.

The CDR3 region is CASKTPGQGGIYEQYF. The CDR3 DNA is TGTGCCAGCAAGACCCCGGGACAGGGGGGGATATACGAGCAGTACTTC. The V call is TRBV28, the J call TRBJ2-7; 11 bases align to TRBD1. The CDR3 totals 16 residues. The J segment lost 4 bases and the V segment lost 7 bases, leaving 12 bases of the junction unmatched. Germline CDR1 MDHEN, CDR2 SYDVKM.